One sample yielded the 12 T cell receptor beta chains listed below, sequenced in a study of T cell changes during pregnancy in multiple sclerosis. Sequenced by immunoSEQ multiplex PCR; TCRdb stores in-frame clones only, minus some. The sample carries about 20,000 clones, about 88% recorded once. The starting material was CD8+ T cells from peripheral blood mononuclear cells, obtained after pregnancy. These receptors originate from a female donor in good health, enrolled as a control in a pregnancy study.

This rearrangement joins TRBV23-1 to TRBJ2-1, with TRBD2 as a possible D gene (5 bases). TRBV23-1 is designated an ORF whose function remains uncertain. Trimming removed 1 base from V and 3 bases from J, with 16 bases in between. The CDR3 is made up of 17 amino acids. CDR3 DNA: TGCGCCAGCAGTCAATTTTTTGAGGCCGGGGTCTACAATGAGCAGTTCTTC. Residues: CASSQFFEAGVYNEQFF.

The chain joins TRBV27 to TRBJ1-1; possible D gene TRBD1, 6 bases. V lost 3 bases and J lost 8, with 13 bases in between. The CDR3 is made up of 13 amino acids. Germline values: CDR1 MNHEY, CDR2 SMNVEV (reference sequence). This CDR3 is CASSFPGTREAFF. The CDR3 DNA follows: TGTGCCAGCAGTTTCCCCGGGACAAGAGAAGCTTTCTTT.

The gene calls are TRBV2 and TRBJ1-2; D is undetermined. The V end was cut by 10 bases, the J end by 0 bases, with 6 bases between. CDR1 is SNHLY, CDR2 FYNNEI, per germline. The CDR3 is 11 residues long. The CDR3 bases are TGTGCCACACAGTCTAACTATGGCTACACCTTC. It codes for CATQSNYGYTF.

The rearrangement joins TRBV29-1 to TRBJ1-2; maybe TRBD1 (6 bases). In germline, CDR1 is SQVTM, CDR2 ANQGSEA. CDR3 size: 13 residues. V was clipped by 7 bases and J by 5 bases, with 17 bases between them. CDR3 region: CSALGGGVYGYTF. The CDR3 nucleotides read TGCAGCGCCCTTGGAGGGGGGGTATATGGCTACACCTTC.

The gene calls are TRBV7-8 and TRBJ2-7; TRBD2 matches at 9 bases. V shed 4 bases and J 1 base; nucleotides not matched to a gene: 8. This CDR3 region has 16 residues. From germline, CDR1 is SGHVS and CDR2 FQNEAQ. The CDR3 DNA sequence: TGTGCCAGCAGCTCGGTAGCGGGAGACGGGTCCTACGAGCAGTACTTC. It codes for CASSSVAGDGSYEQYF.

The chain couples TRBV19 to TRBJ2-1; 9 bases are a match to TRBD2. Looked up from germline, CDR1 is LNHDA and CDR2 is SQIVND (reference sequence). V was pared by 3 bases and J by 6 bases, with 6 bases of the junction left unmatched. The CDR3 spans 15 residues. In nucleotides, the CDR3 is TGTGCCAGTAGTATTGTAGCGGGAGAGGTCAATGAGCAGTTCTTC. Translation gives CASSIVAGEVNEQFF.

This clone was counted a few times. The chain joins TRBV7-9 to TRBJ1-1; tentative D call: TRBD1 (5 bases). The V gene's germline CDR1 is SEHNR and CDR2 FQNEAQ (reference sequence). Trimming pared 1 base from V and 2 bases from J, leaving 8 bases between. There are 14 residues in the CDR3. DNA for the CDR3: TGTGCCAGCAGCTTAGTGGGGCTTAACACTGAAGCTTTCTTT. Its protein is CASSLVGLNTEAFF. The full variable domain, in which reference TRBV7-9 and TRBJ1-1 provide the parts outside the CDR3, is DTGVSQNPRHKITKRGQNVTFRCDPISEHNRLYWYRQTLGQGPEFLTYFQNEAQLEKSRLLSDRFSAERPKGSFSTLEIQRTEQGDSAMYLCASSLVGLNTEAFFGQGTRLTVV.

The chain has TRBV9 and TRBJ1-1; D not resolved. Germline V gene lookup returns CDR1 SGDLS and CDR2 YYNGEE. The CDR3 contains 16 residues. Trimming took 3 bases from V and 5 from J, leaving 20 bases between them. CDR3 loop: CASSDGIREPGTEAFF. CDR3 bases: TGTGCCAGCAGCGATGGGATCCGGGAGCCCGGAACTGAAGCTTTCTTT.

This clone has more than one count but fewer than ten. The gene calls are TRBV4-2 and TRBJ2-3; 10 bases are a match to TRBD2. The ends lost 1 base at V and 2 bases at J; junction bases unmatched: 12. Per germline, CDR1 LGHNA and CDR2 YNFKEQ. This CDR3 contains 19 residues. DNA for the CDR3: TGTGCCAGCAGCCAAGCCGCCGGGACTAGCGCCACATCCACAGATACGCAGTATTTT. Translating it yields CASSQAAGTSATSTDTQYF.

The rearrangement uses TRBV29-1 and TRBJ2-1, with TRBD2 identical over 9 bases. This CDR3 has 17 amino acids. The germline gives CDR1 SQVTM, CDR2 ANQGSEA. With V trimmed by 2 bases and J by 0 bases, 8 bases remained unmatched. CDR3 coding DNA: TGCAGCGTTGAATGGCGGGGGGGCTCCAGCTCCTACAATGAGCAGTTCTTC. It is translated as CSVEWRGGSSSYNEQFF.

This chain links TRBV5-1 with TRBJ2-7; D gene uncertain. The germline V and J ends were trimmed by 4 bases and 4 bases, with 12 bases remaining between them. CDR1 and CDR2 (germline): SGHRS, YFSETQ. The CDR3 spans 13 residues. DNA for the CDR3: TGCGCCAGCAGCCCCTACAGTGGGTACGAGCAGTACTTC. It yields the protein CASSPYSGYEQYF.

The sample holds a few counts of this clone. The V call is TRBV15, the J call TRBJ1-2; D unresolved. The length of the CDR3 is 16 residues. Trimming took 0 bases from V and 0 from J, leaving 11 bases between them. In germline, CDR1 is LNHNV, CDR2 YYDKDF (reference sequence). CDR3 sequence: CATSRELTEANYGYTF. Here the CDR3 DNA reads TGTGCCACCAGCAGAGAGCTGACTGAGGCTAACTATGGCTACACCTTC.